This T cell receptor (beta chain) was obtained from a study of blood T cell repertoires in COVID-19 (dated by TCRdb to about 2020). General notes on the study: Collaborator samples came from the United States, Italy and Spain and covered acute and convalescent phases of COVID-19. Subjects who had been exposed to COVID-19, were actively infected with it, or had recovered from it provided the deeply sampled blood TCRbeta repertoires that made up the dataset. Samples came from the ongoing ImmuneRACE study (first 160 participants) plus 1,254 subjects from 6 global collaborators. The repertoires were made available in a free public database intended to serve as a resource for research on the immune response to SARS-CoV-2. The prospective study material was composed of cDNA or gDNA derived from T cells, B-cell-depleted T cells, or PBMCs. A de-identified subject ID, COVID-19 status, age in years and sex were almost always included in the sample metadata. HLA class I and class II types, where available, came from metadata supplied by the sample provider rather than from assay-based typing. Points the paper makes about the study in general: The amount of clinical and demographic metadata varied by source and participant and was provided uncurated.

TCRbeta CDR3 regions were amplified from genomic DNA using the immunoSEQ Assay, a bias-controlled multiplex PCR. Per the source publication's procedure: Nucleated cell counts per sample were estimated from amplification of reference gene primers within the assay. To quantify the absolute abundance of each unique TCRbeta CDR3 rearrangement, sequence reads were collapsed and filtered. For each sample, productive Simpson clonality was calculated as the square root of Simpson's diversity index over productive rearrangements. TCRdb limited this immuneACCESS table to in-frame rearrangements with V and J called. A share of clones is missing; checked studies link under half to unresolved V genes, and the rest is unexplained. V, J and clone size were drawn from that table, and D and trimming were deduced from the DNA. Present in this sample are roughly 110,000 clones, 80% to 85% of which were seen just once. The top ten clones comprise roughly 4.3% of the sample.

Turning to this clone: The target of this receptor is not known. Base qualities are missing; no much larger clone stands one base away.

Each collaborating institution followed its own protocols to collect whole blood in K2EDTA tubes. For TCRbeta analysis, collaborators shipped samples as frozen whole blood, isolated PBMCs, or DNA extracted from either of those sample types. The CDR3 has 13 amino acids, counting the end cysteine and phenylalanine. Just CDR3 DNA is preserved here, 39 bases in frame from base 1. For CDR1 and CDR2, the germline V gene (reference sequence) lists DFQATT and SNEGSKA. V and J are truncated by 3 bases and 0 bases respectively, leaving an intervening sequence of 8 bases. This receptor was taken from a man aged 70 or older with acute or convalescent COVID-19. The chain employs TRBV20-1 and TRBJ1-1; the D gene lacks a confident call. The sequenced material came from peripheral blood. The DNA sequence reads TGCAGTGCTAGTCCCGTTATGAACACTGAAGCTTTCTTT. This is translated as CSASPVMNTEAFF.